Listed here are 25 T cell receptor beta chains from one sample, sequenced in a study of T cell changes during pregnancy in multiple sclerosis. Produced via immunoSEQ multiplex PCR; TCRdb's table is partial and in-frame only. The sample includes around 35,000 clones, about 90% seen only once; the top ten take around 0.48%. The material was CD4+ T cells from peripheral blood mononuclear cells, obtained after pregnancy. These TCRs come from a female donor with multiple sclerosis, enrolled in a pregnancy study.

The rearrangement links TRBV6-1 to TRBJ1-5, with D perhaps matching TRBD1 (6 bases). The CDR3 spans 14 residues. Germline CDR1 reads MNHNS; CDR2 reads SASEGT. The V and J ends lost 4 bases and 7 bases respectively, with 14 bases between them. The DNA for the CDR3 is TGTGCCAGCAGTGTCACAGGGTACGGCCAGCCCCAGCATTTT. It is translated as CASSVTGYGQPQHF.

Worth noting for this clone: A read error may produce the germline difference seen at one junction end. The chain combines TRBV28 with TRBJ2-7; D is ambiguous. In germline, CDR1 is MDHEN, CDR2 SYDVKM. The CDR3 is made up of 11 amino acids. For the CDR3, the DNA is TGTGCCAGCAGTCCCTCCCACGAGCAGTACTTC. It is translated as CASSPSHEQYF. The full variable domain, rest sourced from reference TRBV28 and TRBJ2-7, is DVKVTQSSRYLVKRTGEKVFLECVQDMDHENMFWYRQDPGLGLRLIYFSYDVKMKEKGDIPEGYSVSREKKERFSLILESASTNQTSMYLCASSPSHEQYFGPGTRLTVT.

The V and J genes are TRBV5-1 and TRBJ2-3, with 7 bases fitting TRBD2. The V gene's germline CDR1 is SGHRS and CDR2 YFSETQ. The ends lost 3 bases at V and 4 bases at J; junction bases unmatched: 11. This CDR3 comprises 16 residues. The CDR3 nucleotides read TGCGCCAGCAGCTCGGGTGCCAGCGGGGTAGCAGATACGCAGTATTTT. It encodes CASSSGASGVADTQYF.

This clone was observed once. The V gene is TRBV6-6, the J gene TRBJ2-3, with TRBD2 as a possible D gene (5 bases). This CDR3 has 12 amino acids. Per germline, CDR1 MNHNY and CDR2 SVGAGI (reference sequence). The V and J ends lost 5 bases and 5 bases respectively, with 8 bases between them. Here the CDR3 DNA reads TGTGCCAGCAGTGTCAGCGGAGATACGCAGTATTTT. Translation gives CASSVSGDTQYF.

The chain is built from TRBV7-2 and TRBJ1-1; D possibly corresponds to TRBD1 (6 bases). Looked up from germline, CDR1 is SGHTA and CDR2 is FQGNSA. CDR3 length: 15 amino acids. The V and J ends lost 5 bases and 3 bases respectively, with 16 bases between them. The DNA of the CDR3 is TGTGCCAGCAGCCTAGACCCGGACAGATACACTGAAGCTTTCTTT. This translates into CASSLDPDRYTEAFF.

This chain uses TRBV9 with TRBJ2-2, with TRBD2 matching over 8 bases. The CDR3 spans 15 residues. The V gene end was trimmed by 2 bases and the J gene end by 4 bases; junction bases not matched to a gene: 4. Looked up from germline, CDR1 is SGDLS and CDR2 is YYNGEE. The CDR3 spells CASSVQRERTGELFF. In nucleotides, the CDR3 is TGTGCCAGCAGCGTTCAGCGGGAGCGCACCGGGGAGCTGTTTTTT.

The chain recombines TRBV27 with TRBJ2-5, with D possibly matching TRBD2 (6 bases). The CDR3 is made up of 13 amino acids. Between the trimmed V and J ends, which lost 9 bases and 4 bases, there was a span of 15 bases. The V gene's germline CDR1 is MNHEY and CDR2 SMNVEV (reference sequence). The CDR3: CASSGTRGETQYF. The CDR3 DNA reads as TGTGCCAGTTCCGGGACTCGAGGAGAGACCCAGTACTTC.

The chain links TRBV5-4 to TRBJ2-7; 9 bases match TRBD2. The CDR3 spans 15 residues. The ends lost 0 bases at V and 2 bases at J; junction bases unmatched: 3. From germline, CDR1 is SGHNT and CDR2 YYREEE (reference sequence). CDR3 sequence (DNA): TGTGCCAGCAGCTTGGCTCGCGGGAGGGCCTACGAGCAGTACTTC. This gives the protein CASSLARGRAYEQYF.

To note about this clone: At one end, the junction sequence differs from germline, possibly due to a read error. The chain has TRBV30 and TRBJ2-5, with 9 bases that match TRBD1. Per the germline V gene, CDR1 is GTSNPN and CDR2 is SVGIG (reference sequence). The CDR3 is 14 amino acids. CDR3 sequence: CAWRRQGGGEAQYF. The CDR3, as DNA: TGTGCCTGGAGACGACAGGGGGGGGGAGAGGCCCAGTACTTC.

V and J are TRBV19 and TRBJ2-3; possible D gene TRBD1, 5 bases. Looked up from germline, CDR1 is LNHDA and CDR2 is SQIVND (reference sequence). V was cut by 3 bases and J by 3 bases, with 16 bases left in between. CDR3 size: 16 residues. As DNA, the CDR3 is TGTGCCAGTAGTATGGGGCCGGGCCTGCCAACAGATACGCAGTATTTT. Amino acids: CASSMGPGLPTDTQYF. Filled out from reference TRBV19 and TRBJ2-3, the complete variable domain reads DGGITQSPKYLFRKEGQNVTLSCEQNLNHDAMYWYRQDPGQGLRLIYYSQIVNDFQKGDIAEGYSVSREKKESFPLTVTSAQKNPTAFYLCASSMGPGLPTDTQYFGPGTRLTVL.

The rearrangement links TRBV9 to TRBJ2-3, with a tentative D call TRBD1 (6 bases). The ends were cut back, 0 bases at V and 2 bases at J, with 19 bases in the middle. The CDR3 totals 18 residues. Germline loops: CDR1 SGDLS, CDR2 YYNGEE. Here the CDR3 reads CASSVAPTGRGSTDTQYF. The CDR3 DNA reads TGTGCCAGCAGCGTAGCACCGACAGGCAGGGGTTCCACAGATACGCAGTATTTT.

The chain links TRBV28 to TRBJ2-7; 7 nucleotides agree with TRBD1. The V gene's germline CDR1 is MDHEN and CDR2 SYDVKM. The CDR3 consists of 13 residues. Trimming removed 5 bases from V and 1 base from J; junction bases left unmatched: 2. Here the CDR3 DNA reads TGTGCCAGCAGTGGGGACAGTTCCTACGAGCAGTACTTC. As protein: CASSGDSSYEQYF.

The chain carries TRBV19 and TRBJ1-4, with a possible D match to TRBD1 (5 bases). Germline values: CDR1 LNHDA, CDR2 SQIVND (reference sequence). The CDR3 runs to 16 residues. V lost 6 bases and J lost 3, with 17 bases in between. CDR3: CASRTLGGAPNEKLFF. For the CDR3, the DNA is TGTGCCAGTAGAACACTCGGAGGGGCTCCTAATGAAAAACTGTTTTTT.

CDR3 sequence (DNA): TGTGCCAGCTCACCAGAGAGTTACGAGCAGTACTTC. It specifies CASSPESYEQYF. The chain carries TRBV18 and TRBJ2-7; no reliable D call. V lost 2 bases, J lost 4 bases, and 6 bases lay in between. Per germline, CDR1 KGHSH and CDR2 LQKENI. The CDR3 runs 12 residues. Based on the CDR3 plus reference TRBV18 and TRBJ2-7, the full variable domain is NAGVMQNPRHLVRRRGQEARLRCSPMKGHSHVYWYRQLPEEGLKFMVYLQKENIIDESGMPKERFSAEFPKEGPSILRIQQVVRGDSAAYFCASSPESYEQYFGPGTRLTVT.

Concerning this clone itself: Because the CDR3 is missing its conserved closing phenylalanine or tryptophan, this is likely a read error. It is unclear where the CDR3 begins or ends on the DNA, so no DNA is shown, and the CDR3 is as TCRdb lists it. The CDR3 sequence: CAPAGGVL. The chain combines TRBV21-1 with TRBJ2-3; the listed D gene, TRBD2, was not tested against the DNA. TRBV21-1 represents a pseudogene. The CDR3 length is 8 residues, termini included.

The chain is built from TRBV18 and TRBJ1-1, with D possibly being TRBD1 (5 bases). V lost 1 base to trimming and J lost 8 bases, with 8 bases between them. There are 12 residues in the CDR3. CDR1 and CDR2 from the germline V gene are KGHSH and LQKENI. CDR3 loop: CASSPQNREAFF. The DNA for the CDR3 is TGTGCCAGCTCACCACAAAACAGGGAAGCTTTCTTT.

This chain uses TRBV19 with TRBJ2-7, with D unresolved. Trimming took 2 bases from V and 3 from J, leaving 8 bases between them. Germline CDR1 is LNHDA and CDR2 is SQIVND (reference sequence). This CDR3 spans 13 amino acids. The CDR3 reads CASSISSGYEQYF. The CDR3, as DNA: TGTGCCAGTAGTATAAGTTCAGGCTACGAGCAGTACTTC.

The chain employs TRBV7-3 and TRBJ1-3, with 8 bases that match TRBD1. This CDR3 has 15 amino acids. Germline V gene sequence: CDR1 SGHTA, CDR2 FQGTGA. V was clipped by 2 bases and J by 2 bases; unmatched bases: 2. The CDR3 reads CASSLQGATGNTIYF. CDR3 in DNA: TGTGCCAGCAGCTTACAGGGGGCGACTGGAAACACCATATATTTT.

The V gene is TRBV10-3, the J gene TRBJ2-3; 11 bases match TRBD2. Germline assignment: CDR1 ENHRY and CDR2 SYGVKD. The V segment lost 4 bases and the J segment 5 bases; nucleotides outside the gene matches: 14. This CDR3 spans 18 amino acids. The CDR3 loop is CAISGNSGRAALKDTQYF. CDR3 coding DNA: TGTGCCATCAGTGGCAATAGCGGGAGGGCTGCACTCAAAGATACGCAGTATTTT.

The rearrangement links TRBV9 to TRBJ2-1; 13 bases align to TRBD2. The junction had 14 bases not matched to a gene; V was cut back by 0 bases and J by 8 bases. The germline CDR1 and CDR2 sequences are SGDLS and YYNGEE. CDR3 size: 19 residues. The DNA for the CDR3 is TGTGCCAGCAGCGTAGCTACTAGCGGGAGGGCCTACTTAATCGATGAGCAGTTCTTC. Translation: CASSVATSGRAYLIDEQFF.

The chain links TRBV10-3 to TRBJ1-2; perhaps TRBD1 as D (5 bases). V was clipped by 11 bases and J by 0 bases, with 19 bases between them. CDR1 and CDR2 (germline): ENHRY, SYGVKD. The CDR3 is 15 amino acids. The CDR3 loop reads CAFKPGLHSNYGYTF. The CDR3 bases are TGTGCCTTCAAACCGGGACTCCACTCTAACTATGGCTACACCTTC.

The chain has TRBV2 and TRBJ1-5; 7 bases agree with TRBD1. The V gene end was trimmed by 10 bases and the J gene end by 6 bases; junction bases not matched to a gene: 9. Looked up from germline, CDR1 is SNHLY and CDR2 is FYNNEI. CDR3 length: 13 residues. CDR3 protein: CATSRQGSQPQHF. CDR3 sequence (DNA): TGTGCCACCTCCCGACAGGGTAGTCAGCCCCAGCATTTT.

This chain connects TRBV5-1 to TRBJ2-3; D might be TRBD1 (5 bases). Germline V gene sequence: CDR1 SGHRS, CDR2 YFSETQ. V lost 4 bases and J lost 0, with 18 bases in between. The CDR3 extends over 17 amino acids. The CDR3 DNA is TGCGCCAGCAGCAAGCCTTTTGGGCAGGGAAGCACAGATACGCAGTATTTT. It translates to CASSKPFGQGSTDTQYF. Variable domain in full (rest from reference TRBV5-1 and TRBJ2-3): KAGVTQTPRYLIKTRGQQVTLSCSPISGHRSVSWYQQTPGQGLQFLFEYFSETQRNKGNFPGRFSGRQFSNSRSEMNVSTLELGDSALYLCASSKPFGQGSTDTQYFGPGTRLTVL.

This chain links TRBV25-1 with TRBJ1-4, with D possibly TRBD1 on 5 matching bases. Between the trimmed V and J ends, which lost 6 bases and 7 bases, there was a span of 18 bases. The CDR3 covers 15 residues. Germline values: CDR1 MGHDK, CDR2 SYGVNS. CDR3 in amino acids: CASRTAGLNAEKLFF. CDR3 bases: TGTGCCAGCAGGACGGCAGGGTTGAACGCTGAAAAACTGTTTTTT.

The chain joins TRBV4-3 to TRBJ1-4; D unresolved. This CDR3 has 15 residues. Between the trimmed V and J ends, which lost 1 base and 3 bases, there was a span of 9 bases. The germline V gene encodes CDR1 LGHNA and CDR2 YSLEER. CDR3 loop: CASSQGVASNEKLFF. The CDR3 DNA follows: TGCGCCAGCAGCCAAGGTGTAGCATCTAATGAAAAACTGTTTTTT.